This entry concerns a single T cell receptor (beta chain). As processed by the authors: Reference gene primer amplification gave nucleated cell count estimates. Sequencing was performed with immunoSEQ multiplex PCR; in TCRdb, only in-frame clones are kept and a portion is missing. V, J and clone size are those of that table, while D and trimming were read from the DNA. The data contain 250,000 to 300,000 clones, around nine tenths of them singletons. This entry belongs to a study of blood T cell repertoires in COVID-19. About the research overall: The study drew acute and convalescent COVID-19 samples from the United States, Italy and Spain. Sources were T cells, B-cell-depleted T cells, or PBMCs; the material itself was cDNA or gDNA.

Sequenced input: PBMCs or T cells enriched from blood (not recorded which). This TCR was sampled from a woman between 45 and 65 years old who had been exposed to COVID-19.

The CDR3 DNA reads TGTGCCAGCAGAATTCAGGGGGAGTATCAGCCCCAGCATTTT. It yields the protein CASRIQGEYQPQHF. The chain recombines TRBV28 with TRBJ1-5; 7 nucleotides align to TRBD1. J lost 5 bases, V lost 6 bases, and 7 bases had no gene match. The CDR3 consists of 14 residues. Germline V CDR1 and CDR2: MDHEN, SYDVKM.